A few counts support the clone carrying this TCR beta chain. Its antigen is still unknown. This record belongs to a study of CD8 T cells in ankylosing spondylitis. Making the TCR beta libraries involved quantitative 5'-RACE with molecular barcodes. Each CDR3 protein is one row after TCRdb ran MiXCR on the 5' RACE reads. The sample holds about 160,000 distinct CDR3 sequences; roughly 44% are singletons and the top ten take roughly 15%. Notes on the study in general: From matched ankylosing spondylitis synovial fluid, disease-linked clones were reportedly recovered at significantly enriched levels. In reactive arthritis synovial fluid and blood, some motif variants had been reported before. Seven to nine highly homologous variants formed a TCR beta motif that appeared characteristic of ankylosing spondylitis blood.

Trimming at V came to 4 bases and at J to 3 bases, leaving 13 bases not matched to a gene. There are 17 residues in the CDR3. Germline values: CDR1 MGHRA, CDR2 YSYEKL. The chain combines TRBV4-1 with TRBJ2-7, with 9 bases aligning to TRBD2. The sequencing sample was made of synovial fluid, either unsorted or a sorted T cell fraction (not recorded which). The sequence was collected from a male donor with ankylosing spondylitis. This CDR3 reads CASSLLPLAGINYEQYF. CDR3 coding DNA: TGCGCCAGCAGCCTCCTTCCACTAGCGGGTATCAACTACGAGCAGTACTTC.